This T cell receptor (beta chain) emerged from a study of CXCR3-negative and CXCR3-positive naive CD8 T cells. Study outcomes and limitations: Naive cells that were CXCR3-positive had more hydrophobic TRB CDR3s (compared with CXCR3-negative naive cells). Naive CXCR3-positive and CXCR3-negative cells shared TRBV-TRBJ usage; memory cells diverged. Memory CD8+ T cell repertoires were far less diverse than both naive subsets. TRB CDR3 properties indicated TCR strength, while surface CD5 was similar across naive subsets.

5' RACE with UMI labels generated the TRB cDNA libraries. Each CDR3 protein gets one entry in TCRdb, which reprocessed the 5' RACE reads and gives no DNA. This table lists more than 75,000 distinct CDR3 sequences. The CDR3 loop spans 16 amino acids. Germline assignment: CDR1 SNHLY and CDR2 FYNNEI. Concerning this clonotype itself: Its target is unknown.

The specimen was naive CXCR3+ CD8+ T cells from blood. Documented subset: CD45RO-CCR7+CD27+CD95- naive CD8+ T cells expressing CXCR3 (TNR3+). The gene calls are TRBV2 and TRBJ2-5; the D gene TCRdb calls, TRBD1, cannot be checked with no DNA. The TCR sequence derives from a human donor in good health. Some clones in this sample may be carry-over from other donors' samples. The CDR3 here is CASRSGETGGLETQYF. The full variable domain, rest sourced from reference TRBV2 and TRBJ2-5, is EPEVTQTPSHQVTQMGQEVILRCVPISNHLYFYWYRQILGQKVEFLVSFYNNEISEKSEIFDDQFSVERPDGSNFTLKIRSTKLEDSAMYFCASRSGETGGLETQYFGPGTRLLVL.